The 2 T cell receptor beta chains below all came from one sample that was sequenced in a study of early T cells in non-severe SARS-CoV-2 infection (dated by TCRdb to the early 2020s). Library construction relied on 5' RACE. Sequencing instrument: NextSeq 500. TCRdb reworked the public reads: Q25 trimming with fastp, MiXCR clone assembly, productive beta chains retained. Each entry merges the rows of one CDR3 protein and shows their most common DNA and genes. In all, the sample holds under 70,000 distinct CDR3 sequences, and 14% to 15% of those were seen once. The ten largest clones take up over 8% of the sample. The sequences come from whole blood, collected at baseline. The receptors stem from an adult who was a healthcare worker with PCR-confirmed SARS-CoV-2 infection or an uninfected control (not recorded which).

V usage is TRBV4-1 and J usage is TRBJ1-1; no firm D call. Trimming took 0 bases from V and 5 from J, leaving 13 bases between them. Per the germline V gene, CDR1 is MGHRA and CDR2 is YSYEKL. The CDR3 spans 15 residues. The CDR3 DNA is TGCGCCAGCAGCCAAGATCCCCTCTCGGGAACTGAAGCTTTCTTT. Translating gives CASSQDPLSGTEAFF.

The V gene is TRBV20-1, the J gene TRBJ2-7; D perhaps matches TRBD2 (7 bases). This CDR3 has 19 amino acids. The V end lost 0 bases, the J end lost 1 base, and 25 bases lay between the germline ends. CDR1 DFQATT and CDR2 SNEGSKA come from the germline V gene (reference sequence). CDR3 amino acids: CSARERRGREGLISYEQYF. The CDR3 DNA follows: TGCAGTGCTAGAGAGAGAAGGGGGAGGGAGGGACTTATTTCCTACGAGCAGTACTTC.